This TCR beta chain was identified during a study of cytotoxic CD8 clonotypes in ibrutinib-treated CLL. The CDR3 sequence is 13 residues long. From germline, CDR1 is SGHDT and CDR2 YYEEEE. The germline V and J ends were trimmed by 2 bases and 2 bases, with 6 bases remaining between them. Study-wide results and limits: At ibrutinib response, clonality increased, and at progression it declined back toward baseline. Clonality was higher at baseline than in age-matched healthy donors and tracked circulating CD8+ T-cell counts. Once treatment began, public clonotypes, which were uncommon, contracted or stayed stable.

Sequencing was designed to attain a depth spanning 1 in 200,000 to 1 in 1 million T cells. The method was immunoSEQ multiplex PCR; TCRdb's version includes in-frame clones alone and lacks a portion of them. Among roughly 150,000 clones listed, 81% were seen once. Worth noting for this clone: Its antigen is currently unknown.

The source material was PBMCs, sampled after 12 months of ibrutinib treatment. The rearrangement uses TRBV5-6 and TRBJ2-3, with D hard to call. The source of this sequence is a human donor with chronic lymphocytic leukemia. CDR3 protein: CASSLRFTDTQYF. DNA for the CDR3: TGTGCCAGCAGCTTAAGATTCACAGATACGCAGTATTTT.